This T cell receptor (beta chain) was retrieved from a study of blood T cell repertoires in COVID-19 (TCRdb year 2020). Some background on the complete study: Samples covering the acute and convalescent phases of COVID-19 were provided by collaborators in the United States, Italy and Spain. The sample metadata nearly always contained a de-identified subject ID, COVID-19 status, age in years and sex. The prospective study material was composed of cDNA or gDNA derived from T cells, B-cell-depleted T cells, or PBMCs. The samples were drawn from the first 160 participants of the ongoing ImmuneRACE study and from 1,254 subjects provided by 6 global collaborators. Subjects who had been exposed to COVID-19, were actively infected with it, or had recovered from it provided the deeply sampled blood TCRbeta repertoires that made up the dataset. The repertoires were released in a freely available public database meant as a resource for research on the immune response to SARS-CoV-2. Where available, HLA class I and class II types were taken from metadata supplied by the sample provider and were not determined by assay-based typing. What the work shows at the level of the full study, not this receptor alone: The quantity of clinical and demographic metadata differed by source and by participant and was supplied without curation.

The CDR3 sequence holds 16 residues, the cysteine and phenylalanine included. Solely the CDR3 DNA is kept, with 48 bases framed from the first base. Trimming leaves V shorter by 5 bases and J shorter by 5 bases, with the junction holding 8 bases beyond the gene matches. According to the germline V gene (reference sequence), CDR1 reads MNHEY and CDR2 reads SMNVEV. Each collaborating institution followed its own protocols to collect whole blood in K2EDTA tubes. For TCRbeta analysis, collaborators shipped samples as frozen whole blood, isolated PBMCs, or DNA extracted from either of those sample types. TCRbeta CDR3 regions were amplified from genomic DNA using the immunoSEQ Assay, a bias-controlled multiplex PCR. Per the authors' processing: Nucleated cell counts per sample were estimated from amplification of reference gene primers within the assay. To quantify the absolute abundance of each unique TCRbeta CDR3 rearrangement, sequence reads were collapsed and filtered. For each sample, productive Simpson clonality was calculated as the square root of Simpson's diversity index across productive rearrangements. TCRdb holds this immuneACCESS table with in-frame rearrangements only. Some clones are missing; in checked studies, unresolved V genes explain under half, and the rest has no known cause. V and J calls and clone size are as listed in that table; D and trimming were resolved from the DNA. The sample table shows around 70,000 clones, and 75% to 85% are seen once. Roughly 22% of the sample goes to the ten largest clones.

With respect to this clone: No cognate antigen has been identified for it. The record has no base qualities; no much larger clone is one base away.

The sequence was obtained from a woman aged 70-85 years with acute or convalescent COVID-19. Sequenced sample: peripheral blood. The sequence links TRBV27 to TRBJ2-2; the central 10 bases match TRBD2. Here the CDR3 is given as CASSRLAGRGTGELFF. The bases read TGTGCCAGCAGTCGACTAGCGGGTAGGGGGACCGGGGAGCTGTTTTTT.